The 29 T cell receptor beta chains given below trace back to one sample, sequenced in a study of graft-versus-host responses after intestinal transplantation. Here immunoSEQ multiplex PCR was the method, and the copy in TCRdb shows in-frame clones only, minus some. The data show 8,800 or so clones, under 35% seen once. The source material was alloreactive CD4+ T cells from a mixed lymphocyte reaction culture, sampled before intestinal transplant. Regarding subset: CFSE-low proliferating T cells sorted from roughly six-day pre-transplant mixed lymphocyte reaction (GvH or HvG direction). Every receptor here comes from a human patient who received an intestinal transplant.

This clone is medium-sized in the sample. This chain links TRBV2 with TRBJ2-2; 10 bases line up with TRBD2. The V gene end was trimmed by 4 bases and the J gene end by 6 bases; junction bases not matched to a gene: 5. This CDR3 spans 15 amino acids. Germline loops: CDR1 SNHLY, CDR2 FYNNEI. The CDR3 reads CASSVKREGPGELFF. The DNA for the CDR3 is TGTGCCAGCAGTGTCAAGCGGGAGGGCCCCGGGGAGCTGTTTTTT.

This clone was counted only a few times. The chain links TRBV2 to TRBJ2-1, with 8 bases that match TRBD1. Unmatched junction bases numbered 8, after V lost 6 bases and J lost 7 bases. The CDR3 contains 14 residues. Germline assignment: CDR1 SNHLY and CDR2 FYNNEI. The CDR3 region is CASRHGQGWNEQFF. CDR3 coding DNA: TGTGCCAGCAGGCATGGACAGGGATGGAATGAGCAGTTCTTC.

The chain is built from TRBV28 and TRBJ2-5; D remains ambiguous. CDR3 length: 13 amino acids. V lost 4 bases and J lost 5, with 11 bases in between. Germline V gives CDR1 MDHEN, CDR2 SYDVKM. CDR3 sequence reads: CASSSPPAETQYF. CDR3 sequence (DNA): TGTGCCAGCAGTTCCCCCCCTGCGGAGACCCAGTACTTC.

The CDR3 loop is CASSSDYSASEQYF. The CDR3 DNA reads TGTGCCAGCAGCTCGGACTACTCTGCTTCGGAGCAGTACTTC. This chain joins TRBV5-4 and TRBJ2-7; maybe TRBD2 (6 bases). Per germline, CDR1 SGHNT and CDR2 YYREEE (reference sequence). V was pared by 3 bases and J by 7 bases, with 17 bases between. The CDR3 totals 14 residues.

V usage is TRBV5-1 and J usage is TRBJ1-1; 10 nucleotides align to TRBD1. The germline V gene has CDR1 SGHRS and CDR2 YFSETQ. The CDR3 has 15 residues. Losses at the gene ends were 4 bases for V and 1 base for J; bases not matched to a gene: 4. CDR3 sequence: CASSPRTGGNTEAFF. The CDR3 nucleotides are TGCGCCAGCAGCCCACGGACAGGGGGGAACACTGAAGCTTTCTTT.

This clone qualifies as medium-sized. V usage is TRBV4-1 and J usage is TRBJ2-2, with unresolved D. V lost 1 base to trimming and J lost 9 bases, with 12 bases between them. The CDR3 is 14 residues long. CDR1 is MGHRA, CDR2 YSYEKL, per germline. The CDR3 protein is CASSQAPGSRELFF. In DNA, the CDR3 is TGCGCCAGCAGCCAAGCCCCAGGAAGTAGGGAGCTGTTTTTT.

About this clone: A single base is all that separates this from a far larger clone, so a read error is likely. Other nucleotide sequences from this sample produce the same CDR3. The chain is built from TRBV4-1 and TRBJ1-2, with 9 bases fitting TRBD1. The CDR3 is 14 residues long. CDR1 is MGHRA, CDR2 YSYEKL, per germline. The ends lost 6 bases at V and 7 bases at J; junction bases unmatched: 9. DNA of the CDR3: TGCGCCAGCAGTCCTAACAGGGGGCCGGGTGGCTACACCTTC. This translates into CASSPNRGPGGYTF.

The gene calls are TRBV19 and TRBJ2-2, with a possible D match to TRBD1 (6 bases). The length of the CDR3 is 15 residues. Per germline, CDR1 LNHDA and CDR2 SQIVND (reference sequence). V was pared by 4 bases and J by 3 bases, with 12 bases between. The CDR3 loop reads CASSRWGPDTGELFF. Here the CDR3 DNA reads TGTGCCAGTAGTAGATGGGGGCCGGACACCGGGGAGCTGTTTTTT.

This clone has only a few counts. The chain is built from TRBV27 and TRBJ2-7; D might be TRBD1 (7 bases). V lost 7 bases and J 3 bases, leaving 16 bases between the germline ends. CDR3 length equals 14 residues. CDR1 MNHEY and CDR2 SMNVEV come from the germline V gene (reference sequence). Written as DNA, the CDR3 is TGTGCCAGCACCGCGGGACAGACTGTCTACGAGCAGTACTTC. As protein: CASTAGQTVYEQYF.

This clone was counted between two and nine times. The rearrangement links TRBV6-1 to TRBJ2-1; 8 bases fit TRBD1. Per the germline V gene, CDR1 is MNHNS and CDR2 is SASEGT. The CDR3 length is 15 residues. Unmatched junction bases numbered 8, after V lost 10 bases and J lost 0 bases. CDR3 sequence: CAIQRDRGSYNEQFF. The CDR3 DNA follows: TGTGCCATCCAGCGTGACAGGGGCTCCTACAATGAGCAGTTCTTC.

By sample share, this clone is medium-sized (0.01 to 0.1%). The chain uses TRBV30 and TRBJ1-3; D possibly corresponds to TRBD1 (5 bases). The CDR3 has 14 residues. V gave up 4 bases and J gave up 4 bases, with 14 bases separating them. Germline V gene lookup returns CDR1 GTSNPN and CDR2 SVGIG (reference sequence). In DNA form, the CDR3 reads TGTGCCTGGAAGGGTATCGGACACGGAAACACCATATATTTT. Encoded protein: CAWKGIGHGNTIYF.

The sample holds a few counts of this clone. CDR3 in DNA: TGTGCCAGCAGCTTGAGGGGGCCCCATGGCCCGAACACCGGGGAGCTGTTTTTT. This encodes CASSLRGPHGPNTGELFF. This chain connects TRBV7-2 to TRBJ2-2; TRBD1 matches at 7 bases. V dropped 3 bases and J dropped 0; count of bases not matched to a gene: 10. Germline V gives CDR1 SGHTA, CDR2 FQGNSA. This CDR3 region has 18 residues.

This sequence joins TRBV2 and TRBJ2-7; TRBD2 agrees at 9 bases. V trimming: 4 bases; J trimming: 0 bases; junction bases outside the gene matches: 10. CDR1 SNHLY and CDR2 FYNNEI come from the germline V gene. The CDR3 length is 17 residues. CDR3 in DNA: TGTGCCAGCAGTGTACCAAAAAGCGGGGGGAGCTCCTACGAGCAGTACTTC. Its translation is CASSVPKSGGSSYEQYF.

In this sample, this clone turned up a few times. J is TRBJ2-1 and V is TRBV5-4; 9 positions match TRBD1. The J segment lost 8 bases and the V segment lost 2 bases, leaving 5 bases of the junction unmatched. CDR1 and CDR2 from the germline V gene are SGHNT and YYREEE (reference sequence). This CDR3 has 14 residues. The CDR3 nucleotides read TGTGCCAGCAGCTTAGGACAGGGGCGGGATGAGCAGTTCTTC. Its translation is CASSLGQGRDEQFF.

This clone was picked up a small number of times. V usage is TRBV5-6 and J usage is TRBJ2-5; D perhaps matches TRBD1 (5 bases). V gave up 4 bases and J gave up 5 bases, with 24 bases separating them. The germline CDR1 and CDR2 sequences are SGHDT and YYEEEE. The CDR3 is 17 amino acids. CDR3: CASSLDRRKGILETQYF. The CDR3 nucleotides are TGTGCCAGCAGCCTCGACAGAAGGAAGGGGATATTGGAGACCCAGTACTTC.

CDR3 DNA sequence: TGTGCCAGTAGTATGCCAGGGCATGGCTACACCTTC. Encoded protein: CASSMPGHGYTF. The J gene is TRBJ1-2, the V gene TRBV19, with a tentative D call TRBD1 (5 bases). The CDR3 runs 12 residues. Per the germline V gene, CDR1 is LNHDA and CDR2 is SQIVND (reference sequence). Trimming stripped 3 bases from V and 6 bases from J, with 8 bases between.

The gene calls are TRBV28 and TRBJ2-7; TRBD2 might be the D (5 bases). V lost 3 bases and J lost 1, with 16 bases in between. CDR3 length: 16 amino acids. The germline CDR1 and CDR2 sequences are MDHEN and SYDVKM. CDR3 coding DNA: TGTGCCAGCAGTTTCGGATGGGGAACGGGGTCCTACGAGCAGTACTTC. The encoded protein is CASSFGWGTGSYEQYF. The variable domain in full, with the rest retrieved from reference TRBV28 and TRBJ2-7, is DVKVTQSSRYLVKRTGEKVFLECVQDMDHENMFWYRQDPGLGLRLIYFSYDVKMKEKGDIPEGYSVSREKKERFSLILESASTNQTSMYLCASSFGWGTGSYEQYFGPGTRLTVT.

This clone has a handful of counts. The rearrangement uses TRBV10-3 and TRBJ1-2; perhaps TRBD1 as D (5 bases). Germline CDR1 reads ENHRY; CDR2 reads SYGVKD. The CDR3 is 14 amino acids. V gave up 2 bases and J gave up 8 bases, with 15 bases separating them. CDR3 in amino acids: CAISEIGAPEGYTF. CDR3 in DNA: TGTGCCATCAGTGAGATAGGGGCCCCAGAAGGCTACACCTTC.

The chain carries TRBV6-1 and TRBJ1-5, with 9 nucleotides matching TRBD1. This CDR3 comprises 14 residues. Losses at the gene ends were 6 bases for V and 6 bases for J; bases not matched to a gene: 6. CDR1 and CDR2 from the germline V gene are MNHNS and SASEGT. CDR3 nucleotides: TGTGCCAGCAGCCCTACAGGGGGCGGTCAGCCCCAGCATTTT. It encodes CASSPTGGGQPQHF.

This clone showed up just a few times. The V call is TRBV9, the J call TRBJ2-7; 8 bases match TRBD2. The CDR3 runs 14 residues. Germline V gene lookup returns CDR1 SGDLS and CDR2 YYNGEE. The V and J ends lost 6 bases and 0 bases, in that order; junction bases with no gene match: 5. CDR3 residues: CASNEGLDSYEQYF. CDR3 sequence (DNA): TGTGCCAGCAACGAGGGACTAGACTCCTACGAGCAGTACTTC.

As DNA, the CDR3 is TGTGCCATCAGTGAGTCCCCAATCAGGACACCGAAGGGGCCCCAGCATTTT. The encoded protein is CAISESPIRTPKGPQHF. The chain joins TRBV10-3 to TRBJ1-5; D perhaps matches TRBD1 (5 bases). The V end lost 0 bases, the J end lost 9 bases, and 21 bases lay between the germline ends. Germline CDR1 and CDR2: ENHRY and SYGVKD. This CDR3 has 17 amino acids.

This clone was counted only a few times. Written as DNA, the CDR3 is TGCGCCAGCAGCTCACAGGGGACCCGGACTAACTATGGCTACACCTTC. It specifies CASSSQGTRTNYGYTF. The chain links TRBV5-1 to TRBJ1-2, with 7 nucleotides matching TRBD1. The germline gives CDR1 SGHRS, CDR2 YFSETQ. Trimming took 3 bases from V and 0 from J; bases not matched to a gene: 8. This CDR3 has 16 residues.

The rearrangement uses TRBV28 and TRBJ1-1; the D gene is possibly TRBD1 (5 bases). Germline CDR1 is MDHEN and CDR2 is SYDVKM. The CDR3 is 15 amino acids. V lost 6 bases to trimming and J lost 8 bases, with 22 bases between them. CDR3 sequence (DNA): TGTGCCAGCAGGGATCTTGGGATGGGCAGGGTCGAAGCTTTCTTT. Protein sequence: CASRDLGMGRVEAFF.

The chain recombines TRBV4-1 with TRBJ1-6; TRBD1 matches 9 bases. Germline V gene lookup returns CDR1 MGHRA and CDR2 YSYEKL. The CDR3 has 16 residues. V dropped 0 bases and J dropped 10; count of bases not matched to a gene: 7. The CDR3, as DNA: TGCGCCAGCAGCCAAGATGAGGGACAGGGAGGGTCACCCCTCCACTTT. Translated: CASSQDEGQGGSPLHF.

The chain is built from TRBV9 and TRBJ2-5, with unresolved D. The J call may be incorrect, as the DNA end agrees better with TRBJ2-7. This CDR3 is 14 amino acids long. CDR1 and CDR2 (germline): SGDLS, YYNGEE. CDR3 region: CASSVDTDSYEQYF. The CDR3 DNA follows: TGTGCCAGCAGCGTAGATACAGATTCTTACGAGCAGTACTTC.

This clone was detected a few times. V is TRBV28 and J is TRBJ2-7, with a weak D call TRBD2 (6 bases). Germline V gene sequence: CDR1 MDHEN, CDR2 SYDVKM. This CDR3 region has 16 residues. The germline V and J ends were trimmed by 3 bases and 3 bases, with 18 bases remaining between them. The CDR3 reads CASSLPTQGEDYEQYF. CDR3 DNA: TGTGCCAGCAGTTTGCCCACCCAAGGGGAGGACTACGAGCAGTACTTC.

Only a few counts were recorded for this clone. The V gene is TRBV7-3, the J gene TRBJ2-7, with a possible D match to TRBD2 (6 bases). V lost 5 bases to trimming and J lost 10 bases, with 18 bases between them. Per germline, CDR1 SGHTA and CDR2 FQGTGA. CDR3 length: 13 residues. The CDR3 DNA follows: TGTGCCAGCAGCAACCGTTGGGACTCCCTCCAGTACTTC. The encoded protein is CASSNRWDSLQYF.

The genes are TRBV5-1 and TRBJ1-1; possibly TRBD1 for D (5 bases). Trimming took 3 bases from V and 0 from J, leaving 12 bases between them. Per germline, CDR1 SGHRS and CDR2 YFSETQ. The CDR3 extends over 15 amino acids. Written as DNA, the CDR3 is TGCGCCAGCAGCTACCGACAGTTCATGAACACTGAAGCTTTCTTT. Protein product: CASSYRQFMNTEAFF.

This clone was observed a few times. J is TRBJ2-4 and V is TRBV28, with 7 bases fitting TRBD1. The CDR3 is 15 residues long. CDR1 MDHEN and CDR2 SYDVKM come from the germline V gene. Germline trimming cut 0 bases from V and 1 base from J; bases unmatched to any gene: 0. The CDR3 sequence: CASSLWDRAKNIQYF. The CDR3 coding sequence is TGTGCCAGCAGTTTATGGGACAGGGCCAAAAACATTCAGTACTTC.